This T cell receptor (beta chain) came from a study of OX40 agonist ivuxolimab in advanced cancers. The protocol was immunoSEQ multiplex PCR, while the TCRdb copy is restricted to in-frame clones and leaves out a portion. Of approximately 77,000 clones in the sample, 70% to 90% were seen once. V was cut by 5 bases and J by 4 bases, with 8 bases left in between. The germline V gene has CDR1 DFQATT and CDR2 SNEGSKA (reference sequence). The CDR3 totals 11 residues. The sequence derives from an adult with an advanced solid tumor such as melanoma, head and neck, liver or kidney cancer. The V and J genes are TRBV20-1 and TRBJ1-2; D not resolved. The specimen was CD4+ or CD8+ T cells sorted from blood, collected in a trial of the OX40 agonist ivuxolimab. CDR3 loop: CSAGGTYGYTF. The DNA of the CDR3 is TGCAGTGCTGGCGGTACCTATGGCTACACCTTC.